What follows are 21 T cell receptor beta chains derived from one specimen sequenced in a study of human T cells and chemical hapten exposure. TCRdb independently ran MiXCR on the RACE reads; one entry per CDR3 protein. This sample has about 380,000 distinct CDR3 sequences, with approximately 5.1% found just once. As to time point: pre-sensitization, week 0. Treatment here: therapeutic diphenylcyclopropenone sensitization with weekly scalp DPC. This specimen consisted of whole blood, obtained in connection with sensitization to the hapten diphenylcyclopropenone (DPC). Source of these receptors: a woman aged 45-65 years with alopecia areata. Some clones in this sample may be carry-over from other donors' samples.

This clonotype was seen many times. The genes are TRBV21-1 and TRBJ2-5; the D call of TRBD2 is as the table states it, not checked on the DNA. TRBV21-1 represents a pseudogene. The CDR3 covers 14 residues. DNA for the CDR3: TGTGCCAGCAGCACCGGAGCGGGGCAAGAGACCCAGTACTTC. This codes for CASSTGAGQETQYF.

This clonotype was detected a few times. The DNA for the CDR3 is TGTGCCTGGAGCGTTACAGGGGGCACAGATACGCAGTATTTT. It specifies CAWSVTGGTDTQYF. The V call is TRBV30, the J call TRBJ2-3, with 7 bases fitting TRBD1. Looked up from germline, CDR1 is GTSNPN and CDR2 is SVGIG (reference sequence). The CDR3 extends over 14 amino acids. J lost 1 base, V lost 3 bases, and 4 bases had no gene match.

As to this clonotype: This may be a read error: a much more frequent sequence differs by one nucleotide. This chain links TRBV29-1 with TRBJ2-3, with TRBD1 as a possible D gene (5 bases). Trimming shortened V by 1 base and J by 1 base, and 18 bases separated the two germline ends. CDR1 and CDR2 from the germline V gene are SQVTM and ANQGSEA. This CDR3 has 17 residues. CDR3 region: CSVEAPTDIWGTDTQYF. In nucleotides, the CDR3 is TGCAGCGTTGAAGCCCCCACGGACATTTGGGGCACAGATACGCAGTATTTT.

The chain combines TRBV7-7 with TRBJ2-7; 8 bases are shared with TRBD1. V was pared by 1 base and J by 0 bases, with 8 bases of the junction left unmatched. Looked up from germline, CDR1 is SSHAT and CDR2 is FNYEAQ (reference sequence). The CDR3 is 17 amino acids. The CDR3 DNA reads as TGTGCCAGCAGCTTAGGAAAAATCACAGGGGGCTCCTACGAGCAGTACTTC. As protein: CASSLGKITGGSYEQYF.

The V gene is TRBV7-2, the J gene TRBJ1-2; no clear D gene. V was shortened by 5 bases and J by 6 bases, with 13 bases between the two germline ends. This CDR3 is 13 amino acids long. Germline lookup yields CDR1 SGHTA and CDR2 FQGNSA. CDR3 region: CASSLVGLDGYTF. CDR3 nucleotide sequence: TGTGCCAGCAGCCTGGTAGGGCTTGATGGCTACACCTTC.

This clonotype has a handful of counts. CDR3 residues: CASSKAGQRGALFDGYTF. Written as DNA, the CDR3 is TGTGCCAGCAGCAAAGCTGGGCAGCGGGGCGCTCTGTTTGATGGCTACACCTTC. The V call is TRBV21-1, the J call TRBJ1-2; the tabulated D call, TRBD1, remains unverified against the DNA. TRBV21-1 is classified as a pseudogene. The CDR3 sequence is 18 residues long.

Ten or more counts support this clonotype. The chain recombines TRBV28 with TRBJ2-1, with D tentatively TRBD2 (6 bases). The CDR3 is 16 residues long. The V gene's germline CDR1 is MDHEN and CDR2 SYDVKM. V lost 6 bases and J lost 1, with 16 bases in between. The CDR3 coding sequence is TGTGCCAGCAGACCCGCGGGGAAAGGGTCCTACAATGAGCAGTTCTTC. Its protein is CASRPAGKGSYNEQFF.

In this sample, this clonotype turned up many times. The rearrangement uses TRBV6-5 and TRBJ2-5; TRBD2 aligns across 9 bases. V shed 5 bases, J shed 4 bases, and the junction held 8 bases outside the gene matches. This CDR3 has 15 residues. Germline V lookup: CDR1 MNHEY, CDR2 SVGAGI. The CDR3 region is CASSPLREGTETQYF. In nucleotides, the CDR3 is TGTGCCAGCAGTCCCTTGCGGGAGGGAACAGAGACCCAGTACTTC.

V usage is TRBV13 and J usage is TRBJ2-3; D possibly corresponds to TRBD1 (5 bases). V was pared by 5 bases and J by 0 bases, with 15 bases between. The germline V gene has CDR1 PRHDT and CDR2 FYEKMQ (reference sequence). The CDR3 is 16 residues long. The CDR3 coding sequence is TGTGCCAGCAGCGTAAGGACACTTTTAAGCACAGATACGCAGTATTTT. Translation gives CASSVRTLLSTDTQYF.

This clonotype was seen many times. The V gene is TRBV12-3 or TRBV12-4, the J gene TRBJ1-3; 8 bases match TRBD1. There are 13 residues in the CDR3. V lost 5 bases to trimming and J lost 7 bases; unmatched junction nucleotides: 4. DNA of the CDR3: TGTGCCAGCAGTAGACAGGGGTTTAACACCATATATTTT. Translated: CASSRQGFNTIYF.

There are a few counts of this clonotype. V is TRBV2 and J is TRBJ2-2, with 8 nucleotides matching TRBD2. V dropped 8 bases and J dropped 6; count of bases not matched to a gene: 5. The germline V gene has CDR1 SNHLY and CDR2 FYNNEI. This CDR3 is built from 13 residues. CDR3 sequence: CASGGTRAGELFF. The CDR3 DNA follows: TGTGCCAGCGGAGGGACTAGGGCCGGGGAGCTGTTTTTT.

There are many counts of this clonotype. V is TRBV4-3 and J is TRBJ2-5; weak D call: TRBD1 (5 bases). From germline, CDR1 is LGHNA and CDR2 YSLEER. The V end lost 0 bases, the J end lost 4 bases, and 15 bases lay between the germline ends. This CDR3 is built from 16 residues. The CDR3 spells CASSQDLSRRGETQYF. The CDR3 nucleotides read TGCGCCAGCAGCCAAGATCTTTCCAGAAGGGGAGAGACCCAGTACTTC.

This clonotype was recorded at least ten times. CDR3 nucleotide sequence: TGTGCCAGCAGTTTATTCGGGGTTCAGCCCCAGCATTTT. Protein product: CASSLFGVQPQHF. The chain combines TRBV12-3 or TRBV12-4 with TRBJ1-5; D not certain. V lost 2 bases, J lost 6 bases, and 8 bases lay in between. This CDR3 has 13 residues.

This clonotype showed up many times. This chain connects TRBV11-3 to TRBJ1-1, with a weak D call TRBD1 (6 bases). The germline CDR1 and CDR2 sequences are SGHNT and YENEEA. Trimming cost V 4 bases and J 3 bases, with 9 bases left between them. CDR3 length: 13 amino acids. CDR3 DNA sequence: TGTGCCAGCAGCTCTAACAGGGACACTGAAGCTTTCTTT. Translating gives CASSSNRDTEAFF.

This clonotype was counted only a few times. The V call is TRBV19, the J call TRBJ2-5; weak D call: TRBD2 (6 bases). CDR1 and CDR2 from the germline V gene are LNHDA and SQIVND (reference sequence). The CDR3 length is 14 residues. V shed 9 bases and J shed 3 bases, with 17 bases lying between them. CDR3 bases: TGTGCCAGACTGGAGGGGATGGGAGAAGAGACCCAGTACTTC. Its protein product is CARLEGMGEETQYF.

The rearrangement joins TRBV11-2 to TRBJ1-1, with D perhaps TRBD1 (5 bases). Germline V gene data show CDR1 as SGHAT and CDR2 as FQNNGV. With 3 bases removed from V and 3 bases from J, the gap between germline ends came to 11 bases. This CDR3 is built from 14 residues. CDR3 nucleotides: TGTGCCAGCAGCTTCTACAGGCCCGACACTGAAGCTTTCTTT. Amino acids: CASSFYRPDTEAFF.

This clonotype was counted at least ten times. This rearrangement joins TRBV15 to TRBJ2-1; no clear D gene. Germline loops: CDR1 LNHNV, CDR2 YYDKDF (reference sequence). Trimming cost V 4 bases and J 2 bases, with 9 bases left between them. CDR3 length equals 14 residues. CDR3 sequence reads: CATSTRPPYNEQFF. The CDR3 DNA follows: TGTGCCACCAGCACACGGCCACCCTACAATGAGCAGTTCTTC.

In this sample, this clonotype turned up many times. V and J are TRBV28 and TRBJ1-5; perhaps TRBD1 as D (5 bases). Germline V CDR1 and CDR2: MDHEN, SYDVKM. The V and J ends lost 5 bases and 1 base respectively, with 21 bases between them. The CDR3 length is 18 residues. This CDR3 is CASSLVRGKVRSNQPQHF. CDR3 nucleotides: TGTGCCAGCAGTCTCGTAAGGGGCAAAGTGAGAAGCAATCAGCCCCAGCATTTT. Complete variable domain (other parts from reference TRBV28 and TRBJ1-5): DVKVTQSSRYLVKRTGEKVFLECVQDMDHENMFWYRQDPGLGLRLIYFSYDVKMKEKGDIPEGYSVSREKKERFSLILESASTNQTSMYLCASSLVRGKVRSNQPQHFGDGTRLSIL.

This clonotype was recorded at least ten times. This chain connects TRBV28 to TRBJ2-7, with TRBD2 matching 8 bases. Germline CDR1 reads MDHEN; CDR2 reads SYDVKM. Trimming cost V 5 bases and J 2 bases; bases outside gene matches: 8. The CDR3 consists of 15 residues. The CDR3 region is CASSRRGGSPYEQYF. The CDR3 DNA reads as TGTGCCAGCAGTCGCCGGGGGGGGTCCCCCTACGAGCAGTACTTC.

This clonotype was counted at least ten times. The V call is TRBV12-3 or TRBV12-4, the J call TRBJ1-1; 9 positions match TRBD1. CDR3 length equals 15 residues. After removal of 9 bases from V and 5 bases from J, the junction contained 13 bases not matched to a gene. The DNA for the CDR3 is TGTGCCAGTCGCACAGGGGGCGCCGGGGATACTGAAGCTTTCTTT. As protein: CASRTGGAGDTEAFF.

The chain joins TRBV15 to TRBJ1-6; no firm D call. Trimming cost V 6 bases and J 7 bases, with 10 bases left between them. Per the germline V gene, CDR1 is LNHNV and CDR2 is YYDKDF (reference sequence). The CDR3 is 13 amino acids. CDR3 sequence: CATRETENSPLHF. The CDR3 DNA is TGTGCCACCAGAGAAACGGAGAATTCACCCCTCCACTTT.